This entry lists 10 T cell receptor beta chains sequenced from one sample in a study of response to subunit inactivated influenza vaccine. TCRdb reprocessed the RT-PCR reads via MiXCR and lists one record per CDR3 protein. The table lists about 780,000 distinct CDR3 sequences, about a fifth of them singletons, with roughly a tenth in the top ten. The source material was PBMCs from blood, sampled about 5 days after vaccination. Receptors were obtained from a man aged 45-60 years who received an inactivated influenza vaccine.

This clonotype was recorded a few times. This chain joins TRBV5-1 and TRBJ2-3, with 11 bases fitting TRBD2. J was trimmed by 1 base and V by 4 bases; bases with no gene match: 5. CDR1 is SGHRS, CDR2 YFSETQ, per germline. The CDR3 has 16 amino acids. The CDR3: CASSPGLAVRTDTQYF. The CDR3 bases are TGCGCCAGCAGCCCGGGACTAGCGGTGCGCACAGATACGCAGTATTTT.

A few counts support this clonotype. The rearrangement links TRBV29-1 to TRBJ2-7, with 7 bases that match TRBD2. The germline gives CDR1 SQVTM, CDR2 ANQGSEA. V lost 1 base to trimming and J lost 0 bases; unmatched junction nucleotides: 9. The CDR3 has 16 amino acids. The CDR3 is CSVEGIPSGSSYEQYF. CDR3 sequence (DNA): TGCAGCGTTGAAGGCATCCCTAGCGGTAGCTCCTACGAGCAGTACTTC.

This clonotype was counted only a few times. A much larger clonotype is one base distant, so this may be a read error. The J gene is TRBJ1-1, the V gene TRBV5-1, with D perhaps matching TRBD1 (6 bases). The CDR3 runs to 14 residues. Per germline, CDR1 SGHRS and CDR2 YFSETQ. The DNA of the CDR3 is TGCGCCAGCAGCTTGGAAGGGGGAAGGACTGAAGCTATCTTT. This codes for CASSLEGGRTEAIF.

This clonotype was seen a handful of times. V and J are TRBV24-1 and TRBJ2-1; either TRBD1 or TRBD2 may fit D (5 bases each). The germline V gene encodes CDR1 KGHDR and CDR2 SFDVKD. The CDR3 extends over 14 amino acids. Trimming left V 7 bases short and J 2 bases short, with 11 bases between. CDR3 protein: CATRGPIPYNEQFF. CDR3 nucleotide sequence: TGTGCCACCAGGGGACCAATACCCTACAATGAGCAGTTCTTC.

This clonotype was observed a few times. V is TRBV7-2 and J is TRBJ1-3; D may be TRBD1 (5 bases). The germline gives CDR1 SGHTA, CDR2 FQGNSA. The CDR3 is 15 amino acids. V lost 5 bases and J 3 bases, leaving 14 bases between the germline ends. CDR3 protein: CASSPMGLFGNTIYF. In nucleotides, the CDR3 is TGTGCCAGCAGCCCGATGGGGCTATTTGGAAACACCATATATTTT. Based on the CDR3 plus reference TRBV7-2 and TRBJ1-3, the full variable domain is GAGVSQSPSNKVTEKGKDVELRCDPISGHTALYWYRQSLGQGLEFLIYFQGNSAPDKSGLPSDRFSAERTGGSVSTLTIQRTQQEDSAVYLCASSPMGLFGNTIYFGEGSWLTVV.

This clonotype turned up a few times. CDR3 nucleotides: TGTGCCAGCAGCTACCAGGGAGGCTATGGCTACACCTTC. Amino acid sequence: CASSYQGGYGYTF. The chain carries TRBV3-1 and TRBJ1-2; D possibly corresponds to TRBD1 (5 bases). The CDR3 is 13 residues long. Germline-derived CDR1 and CDR2 are LGHDT and YNNKEL (reference sequence). V was pared by 5 bases and J by 4 bases, with 11 bases between.

This clonotype was seen only a few times. The gene calls are TRBV30 and TRBJ1-5; D not resolved. V was cut by 3 bases and J by 2 bases, with 8 bases left in between. The CDR3 totals 13 residues. Germline CDR1 is GTSNPN and CDR2 is SVGIG (reference sequence). This CDR3 is CAWSDRGNQPQHF. The CDR3 region has the DNA TGTGCCTGGAGCGACCGTGGCAATCAGCCCCAGCATTTT.

This clonotype was recorded a few times. The genes are TRBV4-1 and TRBJ2-3; the D call may be TRBD1 or TRBD2 (6 bases each). V was cut by 3 bases and J by 0 bases, with 10 bases left in between. The CDR3 covers 15 residues. Germline loops: CDR1 MGHRA, CDR2 YSYEKL. The CDR3 loop is CASSQTGASTDTQYF. CDR3 nucleotide sequence: TGCGCCAGCAGCCAGACGGGGGCCAGCACAGATACGCAGTATTTT.

The gene calls are TRBV4-1 and TRBJ2-1, with 8 bases identical to TRBD1. The CDR3 runs to 21 residues. Germline values: CDR1 MGHRA, CDR2 YSYEKL. With 1 base clipped from V and 0 bases from J, the junction kept 17 bases outside the gene matches. The CDR3 region is CASSQGLGQDRGGVSYNEQFF. CDR3 coding DNA: TGCGCCAGCAGCCAAGGTTTGGGACAGGACCGGGGCGGGGTCTCCTACAATGAGCAGTTCTTC.

This clonotype was counted between two and nine times. CDR3 sequence reads: CASSQDYRGDYEQYF. CDR3 nucleotides: TGCGCCAGCAGCCAAGATTACAGGGGTGATTACGAGCAGTACTTC. The J gene is TRBJ2-7, the V gene TRBV4-3; 7 nucleotides line up with TRBD1. This CDR3 comprises 15 residues. The germline gives CDR1 LGHNA, CDR2 YSLEER. With V trimmed by 0 bases and J by 4 bases, 6 bases remained unmatched.